This TCR beta chain was sequenced for a study of blood T cell repertoires in COVID-19. The overall study: Both acute and convalescent COVID-19 samples were obtained from the United States, Italy and Spain. Sources were T cells, B-cell-depleted T cells, or PBMCs; the material itself was cDNA or gDNA.

Germline V gene data show CDR1 as SGHAT and CDR2 as FQNNGV. Trimming pared 1 base from V and 4 bases from J, leaving 22 bases between. This CDR3 has 18 amino acids. Per the original methods: Reference gene primers were amplified, and this amplification served to estimate nucleated cell counts. The table came from immunoSEQ multiplex PCR; TCRdb's copy has only in-frame clones and leaves some out. The DNA was the basis for D and trimming; V, J and clone size are from that table. The profile shows more than 55,000 clones, less than 90% of them singletons. This clonotype originated in a man aged 50-59 years with active COVID-19. The sequenced sample was peripheral blood. This chain links TRBV11-2 with TRBJ1-2, with unresolved D. DNA of the CDR3: TGTGCCAGCAGCTTAGTAGGAGACGAAGGTTCCCGAGGCTATGGCTACACCTTC. This translates into CASSLVGDEGSRGYGYTF.